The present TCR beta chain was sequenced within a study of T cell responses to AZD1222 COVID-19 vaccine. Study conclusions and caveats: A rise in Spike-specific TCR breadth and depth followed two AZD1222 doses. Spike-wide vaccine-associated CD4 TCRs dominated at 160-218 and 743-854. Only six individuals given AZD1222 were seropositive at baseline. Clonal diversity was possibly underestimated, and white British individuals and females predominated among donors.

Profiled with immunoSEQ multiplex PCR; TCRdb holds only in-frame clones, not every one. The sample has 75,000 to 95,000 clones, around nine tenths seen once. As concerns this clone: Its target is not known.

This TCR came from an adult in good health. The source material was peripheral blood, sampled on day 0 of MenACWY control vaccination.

CDR3 sequence reads: CASSQVSTGLVQPQHF. The DNA of the CDR3 is TGCGCCAGCAGCCAAGTGTCGACAGGACTTGTTCAGCCCCAGCATTTT. V usage is TRBV4-1 and J usage is TRBJ1-5; maybe TRBD1 (6 bases). This CDR3 is 16 amino acids long. The germline gives CDR1 MGHRA, CDR2 YSYEKL. The ends were cut back, 1 base at V and 6 bases at J, with 16 bases in the middle.